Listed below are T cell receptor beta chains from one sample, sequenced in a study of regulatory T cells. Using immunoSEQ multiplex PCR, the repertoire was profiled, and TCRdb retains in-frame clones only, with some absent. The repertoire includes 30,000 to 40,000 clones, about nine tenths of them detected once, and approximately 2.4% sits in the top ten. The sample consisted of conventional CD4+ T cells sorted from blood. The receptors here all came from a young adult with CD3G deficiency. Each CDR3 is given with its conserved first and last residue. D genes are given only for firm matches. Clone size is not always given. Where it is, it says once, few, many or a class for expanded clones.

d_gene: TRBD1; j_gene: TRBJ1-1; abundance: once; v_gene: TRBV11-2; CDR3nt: TGTGCCAGCAGCGCGAGGACACCGGGACAGATGAACACTGAAGCTTTCTTT; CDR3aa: CASSARTPGQMNTEAFF
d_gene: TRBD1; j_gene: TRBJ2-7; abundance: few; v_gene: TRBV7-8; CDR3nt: TGTGCCAGCAGCCCTGGACAGGGCAACGAGCAGTACTTC; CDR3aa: CASSPGQGNEQYF
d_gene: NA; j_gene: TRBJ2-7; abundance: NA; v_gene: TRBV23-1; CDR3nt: TGCGCCAGCAGGACGCTATCCTACGAGCAGTACTTC; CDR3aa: CASRTLSYEQYF
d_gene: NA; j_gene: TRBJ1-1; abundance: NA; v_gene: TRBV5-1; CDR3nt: TGCGCCAGCAGCTTAGACAGGACCTGGAACACTGAAGCTTTCTTT; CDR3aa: CASSLDRTWNTEAFF
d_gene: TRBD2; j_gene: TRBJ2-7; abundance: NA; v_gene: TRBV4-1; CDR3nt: TGCGCCAGCAGCCAAGATTTCACGGGAGGCGGGCCCAGCTCCTACGAGCAGTACTTC; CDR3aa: CASSQDFTGGGPSSYEQYF
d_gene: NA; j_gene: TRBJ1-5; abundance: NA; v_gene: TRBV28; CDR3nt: TGTGCCAGCAGACCAACAGGGTATAGCAATCAGCCCCAGCATTTT; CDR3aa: CASRPTGYSNQPQHF
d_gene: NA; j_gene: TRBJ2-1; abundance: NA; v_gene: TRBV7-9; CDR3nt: TGTGCCAGCAGCTTAGATCAAGGGATCCATGAGCAGTTCTTC; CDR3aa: CASSLDQGIHEQFF
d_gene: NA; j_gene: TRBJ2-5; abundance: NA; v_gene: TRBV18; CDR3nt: TGTGCCAGCTCACTCTCACCCGGGGAGACCCAGTACTTC; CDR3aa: CASSLSPGETQYF
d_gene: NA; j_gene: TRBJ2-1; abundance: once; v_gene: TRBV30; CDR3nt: TGTGCCTGGTCCTCCTTGAGCGGAGTTAATGAGCAGTTCTTC; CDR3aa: CAWSSLSGVNEQFF
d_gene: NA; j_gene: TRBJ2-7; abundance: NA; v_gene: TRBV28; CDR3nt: TGTGCCAGCAAGGGGGGGGACAGGAGCTCCTACGAGCAGTACTTC; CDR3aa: CASKGGDRSSYEQYF
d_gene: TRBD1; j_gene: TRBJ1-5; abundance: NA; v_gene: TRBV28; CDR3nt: TGTGCCAGCAGCGACAGGGCTAGCAATCAGCCCCAGCATTTT; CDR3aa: CASSDRASNQPQHF
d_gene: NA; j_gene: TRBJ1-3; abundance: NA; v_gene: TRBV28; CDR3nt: TGTGCCAGCAGTTCATCTCCTCGCCTTACAGGTTCTTACGGAAACACCATATATTTT; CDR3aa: CASSSSPRLTGSYGNTIYF
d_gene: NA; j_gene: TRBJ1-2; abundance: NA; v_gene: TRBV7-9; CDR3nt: TGTGCCAGCAGCTTATGGGCCCTGACAGAGGGCTACACCTTC; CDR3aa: CASSLWALTEGYTF
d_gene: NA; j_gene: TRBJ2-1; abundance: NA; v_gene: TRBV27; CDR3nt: TGTGCCAGCAGTTTATTTTGGGGCGGTGAGCAGTTCTTC; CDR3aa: CASSLFWGGEQFF
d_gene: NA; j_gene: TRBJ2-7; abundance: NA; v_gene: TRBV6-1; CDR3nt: TGTGCCAGCAGTGAATTGGGCCCCTACGAGCAGTACTTC; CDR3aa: CASSELGPYEQYF
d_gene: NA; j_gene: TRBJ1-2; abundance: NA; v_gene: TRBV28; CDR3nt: TGTGCCAGCAGTTTCCGGGGCAACTATGGCTACACCTTC; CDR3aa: CASSFRGNYGYTF
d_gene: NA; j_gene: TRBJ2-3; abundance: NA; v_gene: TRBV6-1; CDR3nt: TGTGCCAGCAGTGAGCCAGGTTGGAGCACAGATACGCAGTATTTT; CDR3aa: CASSEPGWSTDTQYF
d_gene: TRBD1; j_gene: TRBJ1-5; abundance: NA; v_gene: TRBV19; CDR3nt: TGTGCCAGTACCAGGGGGGCAGGGGCTAGTTGGCCCCAGCATTTT; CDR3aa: CASTRGAGASWPQHF
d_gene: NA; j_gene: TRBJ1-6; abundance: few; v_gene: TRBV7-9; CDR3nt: TGTGCCAGCAGTCGACACTATAATTCACCCCTCCACTTT; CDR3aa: CASSRHYNSPLHF
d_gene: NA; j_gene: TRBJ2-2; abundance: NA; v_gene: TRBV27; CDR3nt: TGTGCCAGCAGTTCCTCCCGCGGCACCGGGGAGCTGTTTTTT; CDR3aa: CASSSSRGTGELFF
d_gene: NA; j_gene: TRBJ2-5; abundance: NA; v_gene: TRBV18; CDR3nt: TGTGCCAGCTCACCAGACGCAAAGGGGACCCAGTACTTC; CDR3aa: CASSPDAKGTQYF
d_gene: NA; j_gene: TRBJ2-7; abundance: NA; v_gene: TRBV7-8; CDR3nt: TGTGCCAGCAGCTTAGCGTTTGGGGGTGCCTACGAGCAGTACTTC; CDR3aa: CASSLAFGGAYEQYF
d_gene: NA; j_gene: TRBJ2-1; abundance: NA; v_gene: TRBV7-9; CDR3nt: TGTGCCAGCACCCGGGACTCTCTTCGAGGGAATGAGCAGTTCTTC; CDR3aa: CASTRDSLRGNEQFF